This T cell receptor (beta chain) was sequenced during a study of T cells in Graves' hyperthyroidism and ophthalmopathy. This clonotype was detected ten times or more. The antigen is unknown. The CDR3 is 13 amino acids. The V end was cut by 0 bases, the J end by 7 bases, with 10 bases between. The V gene's germline CDR1 is SGHNT and CDR2 YENEEA. Study observations and caveats: The blood repertoire included most of the expanded thyroid clonotypes above 0.001.

Using RNA transcripts as the source, TCR beta CDR3 regions were amplified. The HTBI set primed first-round TCR CDR3 RT-PCR. TCRdb processed the multiplex PCR reads anew with MiXCR; each CDR3 protein has one entry. In the table there are more than 550,000 distinct CDR3 sequences, roughly 17% of which are singletons. A lack of ophthalmopathy progression within 18 months defined stable Graves' hyperthyroidism. Diagnosis of hyperthyroidism was new in patients aged 18 to 65, and its duration was under 2 months. The sequence came from a man aged 45 to 65 with Graves' hyperthyroidism. The chain employs TRBV11-3 and TRBJ2-7, with D unclear. The sample comprised blood. CDR3: CASSLDGRREQYF. The CDR3 nucleotides are TGTGCCAGCAGCTTAGACGGACGTCGGGAGCAGTACTTC.